This T cell receptor beta chain originates from a study of circulating tumor DNA in untreated peripheral T-cell lymphoma. This clone came up a few times. Produced via immunoSEQ multiplex PCR; TCRdb's table is partial and in-frame only. In the table there are thousands of clones, more than 60% of which are singletons. V trimming: 4 bases; J trimming: 5 bases; junction bases outside the gene matches: 10. Germline V gene lookup returns CDR1 LNHNV and CDR2 YYDKDF (reference sequence). The CDR3 is 16 amino acids. Sequenced input: tumor tissue. J is TRBJ2-5 and V is TRBV15, with 10 bases aligning to TRBD1. The clonotype comes from a human donor with peripheral T-cell lymphoma. For the CDR3, the DNA is TGTGCCACCAGCATACCCGGGACAGGGGTAAGGGAGACCCAGTACTTC. Translating gives CATSIPGTGVRETQYF.